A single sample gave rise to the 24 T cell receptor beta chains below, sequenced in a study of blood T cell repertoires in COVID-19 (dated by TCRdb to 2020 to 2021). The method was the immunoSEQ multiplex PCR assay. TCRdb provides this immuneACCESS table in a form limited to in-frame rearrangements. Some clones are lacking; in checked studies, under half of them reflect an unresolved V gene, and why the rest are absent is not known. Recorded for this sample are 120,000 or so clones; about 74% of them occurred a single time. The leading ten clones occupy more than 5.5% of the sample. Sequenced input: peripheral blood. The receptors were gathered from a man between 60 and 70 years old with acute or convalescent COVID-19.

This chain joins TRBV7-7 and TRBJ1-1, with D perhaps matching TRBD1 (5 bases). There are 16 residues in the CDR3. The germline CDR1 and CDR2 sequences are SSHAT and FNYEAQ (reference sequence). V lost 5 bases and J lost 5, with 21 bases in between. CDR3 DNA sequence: TGTGCCAGCAGCCCAAAGGGGTATTTCGTCTGGACTGAAGCTTTCTTT. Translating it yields CASSPKGYFVWTEAFF.

CDR3 nucleotide sequence: TGTGCCAGCAGTTACGTCAAGCGGCGGACAGATACGCAGTATTTT. Translation gives CASSYVKRRTDTQYF. This chain uses TRBV6-6 with TRBJ2-3, with a weak D call TRBD2 (5 bases). Per the germline V gene, CDR1 is MNHNY and CDR2 is SVGAGI (reference sequence). The CDR3 has 15 residues. Trimming cost V 2 bases and J 3 bases, with 12 bases left between them.

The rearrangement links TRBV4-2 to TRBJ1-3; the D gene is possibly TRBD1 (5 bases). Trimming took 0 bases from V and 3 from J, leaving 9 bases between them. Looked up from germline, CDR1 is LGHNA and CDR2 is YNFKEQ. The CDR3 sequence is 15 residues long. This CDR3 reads CASSQDWGVGNTIYF. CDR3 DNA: TGTGCCAGCAGCCAAGATTGGGGGGTTGGAAACACCATATATTTT.

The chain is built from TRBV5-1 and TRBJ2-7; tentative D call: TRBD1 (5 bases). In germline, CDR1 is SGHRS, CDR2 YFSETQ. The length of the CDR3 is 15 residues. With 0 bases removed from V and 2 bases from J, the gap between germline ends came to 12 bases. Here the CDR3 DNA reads TGCGCCAGCAGCTTGGGACAGTGGAGTACCTACGAGCAGTACTTC. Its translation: CASSLGQWSTYEQYF.

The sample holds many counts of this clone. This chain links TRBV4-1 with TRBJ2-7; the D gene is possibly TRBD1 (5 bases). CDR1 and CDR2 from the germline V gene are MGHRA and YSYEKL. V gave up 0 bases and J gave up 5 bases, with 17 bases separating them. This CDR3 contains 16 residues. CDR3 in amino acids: CASSQDPQAGSHEQYF. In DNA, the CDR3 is TGCGCCAGCAGCCAAGATCCGCAGGCAGGGTCCCACGAGCAGTACTTC.

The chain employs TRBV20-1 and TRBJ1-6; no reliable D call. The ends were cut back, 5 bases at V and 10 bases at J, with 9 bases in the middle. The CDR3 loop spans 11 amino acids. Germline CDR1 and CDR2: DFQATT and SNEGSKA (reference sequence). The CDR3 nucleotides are TGCAGTGCTCCGCCTGCGTCACCCCTCCACTTT. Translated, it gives CSAPPASPLHF.

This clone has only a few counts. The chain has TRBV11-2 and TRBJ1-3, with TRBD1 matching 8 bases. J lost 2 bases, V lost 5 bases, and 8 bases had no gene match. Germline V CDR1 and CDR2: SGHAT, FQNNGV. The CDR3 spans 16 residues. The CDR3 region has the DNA TGTGCCAGCAGCCCGCAAAACAGGGGGGCTGGAAACACCATATATTTT. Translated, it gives CASSPQNRGAGNTIYF.

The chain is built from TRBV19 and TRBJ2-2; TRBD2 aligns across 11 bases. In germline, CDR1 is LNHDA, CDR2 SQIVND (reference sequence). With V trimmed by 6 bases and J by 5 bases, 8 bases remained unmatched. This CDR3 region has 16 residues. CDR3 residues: CASSRLAGLKTGELFF. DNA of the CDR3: TGTGCCAGTAGCCGACTAGCGGGGCTTAAGACCGGGGAGCTGTTTTTT.

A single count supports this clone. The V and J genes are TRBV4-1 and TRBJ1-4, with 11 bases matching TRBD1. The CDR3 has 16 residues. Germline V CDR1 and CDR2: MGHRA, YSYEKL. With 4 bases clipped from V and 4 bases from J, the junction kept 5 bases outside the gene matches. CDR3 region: CASSLDRGRSNEKLFF. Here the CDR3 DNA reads TGCGCCAGCAGCCTGGACAGGGGGCGCAGTAATGAAAAACTGTTTTTT.

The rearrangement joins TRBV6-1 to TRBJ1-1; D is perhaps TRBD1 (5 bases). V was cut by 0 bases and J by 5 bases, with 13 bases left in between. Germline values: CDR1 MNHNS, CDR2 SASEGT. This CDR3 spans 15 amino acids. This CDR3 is CASSEAPGGATEAFF. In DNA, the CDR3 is TGTGCCAGCAGTGAAGCGCCGGGAGGGGCAACTGAAGCTTTCTTT.

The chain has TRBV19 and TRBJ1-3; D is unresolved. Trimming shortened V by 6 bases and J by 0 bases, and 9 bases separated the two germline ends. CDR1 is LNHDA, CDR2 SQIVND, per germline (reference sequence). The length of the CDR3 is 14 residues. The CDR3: CASSATSSGNTIYF. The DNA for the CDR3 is TGTGCCAGTAGCGCCACTAGCTCTGGAAACACCATATATTTT.

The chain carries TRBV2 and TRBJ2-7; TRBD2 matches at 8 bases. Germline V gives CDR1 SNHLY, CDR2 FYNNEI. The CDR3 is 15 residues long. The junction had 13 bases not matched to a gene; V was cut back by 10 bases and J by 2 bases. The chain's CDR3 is CAIGKGGGLAYEQYF. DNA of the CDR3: TGTGCCATCGGGAAGGGCGGGGGGCTAGCCTACGAGCAGTACTTC.

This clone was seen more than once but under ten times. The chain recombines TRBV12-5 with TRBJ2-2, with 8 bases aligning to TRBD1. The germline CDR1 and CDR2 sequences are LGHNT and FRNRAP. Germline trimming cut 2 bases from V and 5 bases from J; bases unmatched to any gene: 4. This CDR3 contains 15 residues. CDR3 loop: CASGLQGARTGELFF. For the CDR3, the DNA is TGTGCTAGTGGTTTGCAGGGGGCAAGGACCGGGGAGCTGTTTTTT. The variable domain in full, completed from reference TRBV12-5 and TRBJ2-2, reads DARVTQTPRHKVTEMGQEVTMRCQPILGHNTVFWYRQTMMQGLELLAYFRNRAPLDDSGMPKDRFSAEMPDATLATLKIQPSEPRDSAVYFCASGLQGARTGELFFGEGSRLTVL.

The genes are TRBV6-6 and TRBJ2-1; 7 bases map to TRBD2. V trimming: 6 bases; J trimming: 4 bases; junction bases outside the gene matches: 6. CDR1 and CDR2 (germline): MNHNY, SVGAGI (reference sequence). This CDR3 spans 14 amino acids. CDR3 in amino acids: CASRSGEWYNEQFF. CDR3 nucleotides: TGTGCCAGCAGGAGCGGGGAGTGGTACAATGAGCAGTTCTTC.

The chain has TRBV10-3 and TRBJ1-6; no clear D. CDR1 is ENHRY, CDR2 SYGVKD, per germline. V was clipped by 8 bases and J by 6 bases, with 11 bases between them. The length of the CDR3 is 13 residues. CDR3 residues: CAISSSGNSPLHF. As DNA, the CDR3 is TGTGCCATCTCGTCCTCGGGTAATTCACCCCTCCACTTT.

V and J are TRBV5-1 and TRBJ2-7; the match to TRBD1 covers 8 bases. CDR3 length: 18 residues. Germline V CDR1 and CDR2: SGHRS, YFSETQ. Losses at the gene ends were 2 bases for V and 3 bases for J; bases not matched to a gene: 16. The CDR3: CASSFLGQGPISSYEQYF. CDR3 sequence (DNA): TGCGCCAGCAGCTTTCTCGGACAGGGTCCCATTTCGAGCTACGAGCAGTACTTC. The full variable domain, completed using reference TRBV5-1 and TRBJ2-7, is KAGVTQTPRYLIKTRGQQVTLSCSPISGHRSVSWYQQTPGQGLQFLFEYFSETQRNKGNFPGRFSGRQFSNSRSEMNVSTLELGDSALYLCASSFLGQGPISSYEQYFGPGTRLTVT.

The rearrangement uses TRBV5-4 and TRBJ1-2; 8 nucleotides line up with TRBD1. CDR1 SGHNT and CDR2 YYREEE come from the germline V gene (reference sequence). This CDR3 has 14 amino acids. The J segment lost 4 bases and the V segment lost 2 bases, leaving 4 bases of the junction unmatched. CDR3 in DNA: TGTGCCAGCAGCTTAAGGACAGGGTCCTATGGCTACACCTTC. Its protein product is CASSLRTGSYGYTF.

The CDR3 spells CASSQIGTDTDTQYF. The CDR3 nucleotides are TGTGCCAGCAGCCAAATCGGGACAGATACAGATACGCAGTATTTT. The gene calls are TRBV14 and TRBJ2-3; 7 bases line up with TRBD1. The J segment lost 3 bases and the V segment lost 2 bases, leaving 5 bases of the junction unmatched. There are 15 residues in the CDR3. CDR1 SGHDN and CDR2 FVKESK come from the germline V gene.

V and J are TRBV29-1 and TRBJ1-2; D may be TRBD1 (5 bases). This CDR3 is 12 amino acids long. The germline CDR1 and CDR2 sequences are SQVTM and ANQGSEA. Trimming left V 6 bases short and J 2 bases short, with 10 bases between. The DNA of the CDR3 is TGCAGCGTAGGGGAACAGAACTATGGCTACACCTTC. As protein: CSVGEQNYGYTF.

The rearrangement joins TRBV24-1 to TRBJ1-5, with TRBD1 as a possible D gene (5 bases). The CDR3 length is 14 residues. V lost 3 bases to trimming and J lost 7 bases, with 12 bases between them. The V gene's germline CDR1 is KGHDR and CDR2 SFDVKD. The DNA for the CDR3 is TGTGCCACCAGTGATGGGGGGGGGAGACAGCCCCAGCATTTT. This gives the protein CATSDGGGRQPQHF.

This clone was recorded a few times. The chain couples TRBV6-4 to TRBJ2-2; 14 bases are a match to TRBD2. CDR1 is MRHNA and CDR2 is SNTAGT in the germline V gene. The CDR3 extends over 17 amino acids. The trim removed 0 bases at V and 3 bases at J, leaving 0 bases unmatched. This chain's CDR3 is CASSDSTSGRDTGELFF. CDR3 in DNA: TGTGCCAGCAGTGACTCGACTAGCGGGAGGGACACCGGGGAGCTGTTTTTT.

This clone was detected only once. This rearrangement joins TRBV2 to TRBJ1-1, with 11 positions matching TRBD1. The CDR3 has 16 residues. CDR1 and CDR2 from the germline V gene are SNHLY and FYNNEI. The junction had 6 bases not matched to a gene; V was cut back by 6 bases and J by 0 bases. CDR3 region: CASSPGTGGMNTEAFF. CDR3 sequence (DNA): TGTGCCAGCAGCCCTGGGACAGGGGGAATGAACACTGAAGCTTTCTTT. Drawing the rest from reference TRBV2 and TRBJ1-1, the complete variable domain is EPEVTQTPSHQVTQMGQEVILRCVPISNHLYFYWYRQILGQKVEFLVSFYNNEISEKSEIFDDQFSVERPDGSNFTLKIRSTKLEDSAMYFCASSPGTGGMNTEAFFGQGTRLTVV.

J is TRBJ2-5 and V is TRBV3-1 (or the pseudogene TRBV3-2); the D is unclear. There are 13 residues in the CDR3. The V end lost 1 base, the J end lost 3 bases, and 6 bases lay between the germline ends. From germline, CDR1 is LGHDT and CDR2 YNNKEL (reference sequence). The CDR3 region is CASSQVTEETQYF. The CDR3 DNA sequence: TGTGCCAGCAGCCAAGTCACGGAAGAGACCCAGTACTTC.

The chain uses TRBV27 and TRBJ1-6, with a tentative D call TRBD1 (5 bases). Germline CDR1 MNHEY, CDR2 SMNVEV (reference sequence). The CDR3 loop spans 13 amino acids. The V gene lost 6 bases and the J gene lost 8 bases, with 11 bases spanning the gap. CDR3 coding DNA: TGTGCCAGCAGACCAGGGCTCTATTCACCCCTCCACTTT. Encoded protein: CASRPGLYSPLHF.